This T cell receptor (beta chain) is drawn from a study of blood T cell repertoires in COVID-19. Looking at the study overall: Spain, Italy and the United States supplied samples that represented acute and convalescent COVID-19. PBMCs, B-cell-depleted T cells, or T cells provided the cDNA or gDNA that made up the material.

At least ten counts were recorded for this clone. Germline CDR1 and CDR2: SGHDT and YYEEEE. This CDR3 spans 16 amino acids. V was shortened by 3 bases and J by 3 bases, with 16 bases between the two germline ends. Original handling: The assay estimated nucleated cells by amplifying reference gene primers. Only in-frame clones appear in the TCRdb table, and some are missing; sequencing was by immunoSEQ multiplex PCR. Clone size and V and J calls were adopted from that table, with D and trimming inferred from the DNA. The sample yields roughly 90,000 clones, almost 80% seen once. The chain joins TRBV5-6 to TRBJ1-5; a weak D match, TRBD1 (5 bases). Input material: peripheral blood. The TCR originated in a human donor in a cohort sampled during active COVID-19. CDR3 nucleotides: TGTGCCAGCAGCTCAGGGCTAACGGCCTACAATCAGCCCCAGCATTTT. This gives the protein CASSSGLTAYNQPQHF.